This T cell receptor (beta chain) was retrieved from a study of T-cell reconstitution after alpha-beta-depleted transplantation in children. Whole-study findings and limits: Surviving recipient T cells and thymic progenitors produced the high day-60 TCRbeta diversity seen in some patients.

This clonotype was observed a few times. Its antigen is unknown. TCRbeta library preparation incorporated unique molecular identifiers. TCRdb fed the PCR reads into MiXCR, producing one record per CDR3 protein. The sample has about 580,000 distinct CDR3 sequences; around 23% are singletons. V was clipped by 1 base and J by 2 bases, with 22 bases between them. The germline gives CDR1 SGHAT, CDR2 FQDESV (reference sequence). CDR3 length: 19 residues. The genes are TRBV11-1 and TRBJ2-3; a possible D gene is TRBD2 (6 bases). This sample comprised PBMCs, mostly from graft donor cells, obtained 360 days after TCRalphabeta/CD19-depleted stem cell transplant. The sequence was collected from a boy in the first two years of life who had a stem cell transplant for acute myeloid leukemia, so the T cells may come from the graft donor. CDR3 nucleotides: TGTGCCAGCAGCTTAGGGCCCGACTGGGTGGCGGGGTACACAGATACGCAGTATTTT. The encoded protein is CASSLGPDWVAGYTDTQYF. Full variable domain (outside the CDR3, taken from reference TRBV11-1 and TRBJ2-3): EAEVAQSPRYKITEKSQAVAFWCDPISGHATLYWYRQILGQGPELLVQFQDESVVDDSQLPKDRFSAERLKGVDSTLKIQPAELGDSAMYLCASSLGPDWVAGYTDTQYFGPGTRLTVL.